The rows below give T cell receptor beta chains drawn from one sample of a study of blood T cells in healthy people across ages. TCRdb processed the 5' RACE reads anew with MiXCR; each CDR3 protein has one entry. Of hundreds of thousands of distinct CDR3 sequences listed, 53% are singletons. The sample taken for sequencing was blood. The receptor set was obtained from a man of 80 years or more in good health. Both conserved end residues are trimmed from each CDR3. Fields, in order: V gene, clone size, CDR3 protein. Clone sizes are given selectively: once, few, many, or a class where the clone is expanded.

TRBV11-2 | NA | ASSLGGQGASIQY
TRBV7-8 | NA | ASSVTGESGYT
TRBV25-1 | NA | ASSAPSGSVGTQY
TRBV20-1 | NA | SAAGTTSYNEQY
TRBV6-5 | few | ASSYSSDSYGYT
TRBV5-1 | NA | ASSLSATSTDTQY
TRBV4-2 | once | ASSLPVGSEQF
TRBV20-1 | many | SALTRRALDEQF
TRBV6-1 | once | ASSERKTRTDTQY
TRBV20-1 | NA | SARSSLAGVGNEQF
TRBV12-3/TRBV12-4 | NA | ASSPTGDGNTQY
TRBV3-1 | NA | ASSLGAGLASNTGELF
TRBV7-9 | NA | ASSDRDYTYEQY
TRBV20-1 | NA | SASKSSGRATWSEQF
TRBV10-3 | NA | ASRPTGGREKLF
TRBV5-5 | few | ASSYGTGGLYEQY
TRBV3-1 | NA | ASSQGRRGETQY
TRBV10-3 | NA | ALGQGRDEQY
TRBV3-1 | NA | ASSHGQGAPRTQY
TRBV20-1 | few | SALEGGGRETQY
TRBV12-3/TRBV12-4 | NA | ASRKGGQETQY
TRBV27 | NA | ASTPRRDRDNEQF
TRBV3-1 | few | ASSQFGSSYEQY
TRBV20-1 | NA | SASLGLNEQF
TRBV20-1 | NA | SAEYGATNYEQY
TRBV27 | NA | ASSSLVAGGVRYAY
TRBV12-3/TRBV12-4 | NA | ASSLRLAGGSSYNEQF
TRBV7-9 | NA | ASSLAGGDNEQF
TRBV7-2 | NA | ASSLPSGRGRETQY
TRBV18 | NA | ASSPQDRGIEGYT
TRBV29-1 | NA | SALGVTGELF
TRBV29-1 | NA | SVGSTRGEQF
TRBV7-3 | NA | ASSLMAAETQY
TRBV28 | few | ASSVDRQPQH
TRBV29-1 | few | SVPPTGGWGETQY
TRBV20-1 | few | SASSGNTGELF
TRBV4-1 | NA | ASSQGLTGFYT
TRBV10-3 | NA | AIREAGRETEAF
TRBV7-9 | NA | ASSPSDGRGYT
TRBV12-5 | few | ASGSGVERASYNEQF
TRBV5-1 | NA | ASSPETETQY
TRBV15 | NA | ATSRDRSGTRKTQY
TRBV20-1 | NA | SVRGQETQY
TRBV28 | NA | ASSLSGAGIFYEQY
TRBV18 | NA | ASSPPEAFPYEQY
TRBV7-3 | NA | ASSSSGPAYNEQF
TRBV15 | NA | ATSRDQAGRGEKLF